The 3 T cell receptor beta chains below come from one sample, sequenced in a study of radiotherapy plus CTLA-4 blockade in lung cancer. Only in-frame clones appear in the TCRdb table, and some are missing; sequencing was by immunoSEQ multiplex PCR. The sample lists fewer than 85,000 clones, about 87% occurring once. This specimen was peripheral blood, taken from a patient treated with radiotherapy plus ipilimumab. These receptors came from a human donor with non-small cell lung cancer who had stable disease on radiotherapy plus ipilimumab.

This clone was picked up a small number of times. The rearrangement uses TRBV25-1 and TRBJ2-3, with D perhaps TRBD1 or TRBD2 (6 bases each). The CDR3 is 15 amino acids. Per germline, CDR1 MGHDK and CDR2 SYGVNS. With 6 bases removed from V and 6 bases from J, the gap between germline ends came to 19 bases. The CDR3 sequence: CASSSPRGDLDTQYF. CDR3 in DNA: TGTGCCAGCAGCTCCCCGAGGGGGGATTTGGATACGCAGTATTTT.

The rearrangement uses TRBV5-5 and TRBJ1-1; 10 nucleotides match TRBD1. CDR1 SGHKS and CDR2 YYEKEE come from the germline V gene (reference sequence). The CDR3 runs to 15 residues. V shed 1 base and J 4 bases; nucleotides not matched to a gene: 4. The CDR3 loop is CASSLYWTGGTEAFF. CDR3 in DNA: TGTGCCAGCAGCTTGTACTGGACAGGGGGCACTGAAGCTTTCTTT.

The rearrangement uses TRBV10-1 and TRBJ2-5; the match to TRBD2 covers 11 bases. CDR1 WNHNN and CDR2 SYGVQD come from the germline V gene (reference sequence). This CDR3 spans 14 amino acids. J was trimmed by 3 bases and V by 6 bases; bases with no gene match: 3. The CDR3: CASSSSGRKETQYF. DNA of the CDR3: TGCGCCAGCAGCTCTAGCGGGAGGAAAGAGACCCAGTACTTC.